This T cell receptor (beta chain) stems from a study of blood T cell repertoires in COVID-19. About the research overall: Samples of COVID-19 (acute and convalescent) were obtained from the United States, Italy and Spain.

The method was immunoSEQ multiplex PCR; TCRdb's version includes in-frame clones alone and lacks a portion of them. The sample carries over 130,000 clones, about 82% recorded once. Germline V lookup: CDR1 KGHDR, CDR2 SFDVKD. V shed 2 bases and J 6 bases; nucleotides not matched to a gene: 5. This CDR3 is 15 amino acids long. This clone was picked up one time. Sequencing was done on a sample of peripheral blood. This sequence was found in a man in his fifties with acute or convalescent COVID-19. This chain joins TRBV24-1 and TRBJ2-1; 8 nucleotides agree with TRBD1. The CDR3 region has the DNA TGTGCCACCAGTGATTCCGGACAGGGCATCAATGAGCAGTTCTTC. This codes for CATSDSGQGINEQFF.